These 17 T cell receptor beta chains were all obtained from the same sample, sequenced in a study of blood T cell repertoires in COVID-19 (dated by TCRdb to 2018 to 2021). Receptors were amplified or captured by the immunoSEQ multiplex PCR assay. TCRdb re-hosts the immuneACCESS table, in-frame sequences only. Its copies lack some clones; in the studies checked, an unresolved V gene accounts for under half of them, and the cause for the rest is not known. The sample yields fewer than 75,000 clones; more than 75% were counted once. Together, the top ten hold about 7.2% of the sample. The sample consisted of peripheral blood. The receptors stem from a man between 60 and 75 years old with active or convalescent COVID-19.

V and J are TRBV12-5 and TRBJ1-1; D is unclear. The germline CDR1 and CDR2 sequences are LGHNT and FRNRAP. Trimming left V 1 base short and J 6 bases short, with 15 bases between. The CDR3 runs 15 residues. CDR3 DNA: TGTGCTAGTGGTTTGGGTTCAGGCCTATCCCCTGAAGCTTTCTTT. This encodes CASGLGSGLSPEAFF.

The chain combines TRBV7-3 with TRBJ2-5; tentatively, D is TRBD2 (6 bases). The CDR3 spans 16 residues. Trimming removed 1 base at V and 2 bases at J, with 14 bases between. Germline V lookup: CDR1 SGHTA, CDR2 FQGTGA. The CDR3 region is CASSLIGASGQETQYF. CDR3 DNA sequence: TGTGCCAGCAGCTTAATTGGAGCCAGCGGGCAAGAGACCCAGTACTTC.

The chain has TRBV7-8 and TRBJ1-6; the D gene is possibly TRBD1 (5 bases). CDR1 and CDR2 (germline): SGHVS, FQNEAQ. The CDR3 sequence is 15 residues long. The V end was cut by 10 bases, the J end by 2 bases, with 15 bases between. The CDR3 nucleotides read TGTGCCATCTCCCGGGGGGGAACCTATAATTCACCCCTCCACTTT. Translating gives CAISRGGTYNSPLHF.

The chain carries TRBV18 and TRBJ2-7, with TRBD1 matching over 8 bases. The CDR3 extends over 14 amino acids. CDR1 and CDR2 from the germline V gene are KGHSH and LQKENI. Losses at the gene ends were 4 bases for V and 0 bases for J; bases not matched to a gene: 2. The CDR3 nucleotides read TGTGCCAGCTCACTTGACAGGGGCTCCTACGAGCAGTACTTC. It encodes CASSLDRGSYEQYF.

This clone showed up just once. The chain combines TRBV11-2 with TRBJ2-7; possible D gene TRBD2, 6 bases. The CDR3 spans 14 residues. The germline V gene has CDR1 SGHAT and CDR2 FQNNGV. Between the trimmed V and J ends, which lost 4 bases and 2 bases, there was a span of 12 bases. The CDR3 sequence is CASSSHGGPYEQYF. The DNA of the CDR3 is TGTGCCAGCAGCTCCCACGGGGGTCCCTACGAGCAGTACTTC.

This rearrangement joins TRBV10-3 to TRBJ2-7; D gene uncertain. V was trimmed by 6 bases and J by 2 bases, leaving 14 bases between them. The germline CDR1 and CDR2 sequences are ENHRY and SYGVKD. The CDR3 sequence is 14 residues long. CDR3: CAIRLEALPYEQYF. In DNA form, the CDR3 reads TGTGCCATCAGGCTAGAGGCCCTTCCCTACGAGCAGTACTTC.

The genes are TRBV6-4 and TRBJ2-1, with 15 bases fitting TRBD2. Germline V gene sequence: CDR1 MRHNA, CDR2 SNTAGT. V shed 5 bases and J 6 bases; nucleotides not matched to a gene: 5. This CDR3 is 16 amino acids long. CDR3 sequence (DNA): TGTGCCAGCAGTAGGACTAGCGGGAGGGCCGGCAATGAGCAGTTCTTC. This codes for CASSRTSGRAGNEQFF.

The chain has TRBV6-2 or TRBV6-3 and TRBJ1-6; possibly TRBD1 for D (6 bases). This CDR3 region has 15 residues. CDR1 MNHEY and CDR2 SVGEGT come from the germline V gene. V was trimmed by 5 bases and J by 4 bases, leaving 12 bases between them. The CDR3 DNA is TGTGCCAGCAGTACCGGACAGCTTTATAATTCACCCCTCCACTTT. Protein: CASSTGQLYNSPLHF.

This rearrangement joins TRBV15 to TRBJ1-5; D is unresolved. Germline lookup yields CDR1 LNHNV and CDR2 YYDKDF (reference sequence). V was cut by 0 bases and J by 6 bases, with 3 bases left in between. The length of the CDR3 is 12 residues. CDR3 nucleotides: TGTGCCACCAGCAGAGATAGTCAGCCCCAGCATTTT. Translated, it gives CATSRDSQPQHF.

The chain employs TRBV6-5 and TRBJ2-2; a weak D match, TRBD2 (5 bases). Germline CDR1 reads MNHEY; CDR2 reads SVGAGI. The V end was cut by 2 bases, the J end by 0 bases, with 10 bases between. This CDR3 has 16 amino acids. Here the CDR3 reads CASSYQRRTNTGELFF. Here the CDR3 DNA reads TGTGCCAGCAGTTACCAGCGGAGGACGAACACCGGGGAGCTGTTTTTT.

The chain carries TRBV9 and TRBJ1-3; 7 nucleotides line up with TRBD1. The CDR3 is 14 residues long. J lost 8 bases, V lost 3 bases, and 8 bases had no gene match. Per the germline V gene, CDR1 is SGDLS and CDR2 is YYNGEE. CDR3 protein: CASSAEQGRDTIYF. The CDR3 nucleotides are TGTGCCAGCAGCGCCGAACAGGGGCGAGACACCATATATTTT.

This clone appeared a single time. V is TRBV2 and J is TRBJ1-4, with 9 nucleotides matching TRBD1. CDR1 is SNHLY and CDR2 is FYNNEI in the germline V gene. Trimming at V came to 6 bases and at J to 5 bases, leaving 4 bases not matched to a gene. CDR3 length equals 14 residues. The DNA of the CDR3 is TGTGCCAGCAGGGGACAGGGCACCAATGAAAAACTGTTTTTT. Translating gives CASRGQGTNEKLFF.

The CDR3 DNA reads TGCAGCGTTAAAACAGGGAACACTGAAGCTTTCTTT. Its protein is CSVKTGNTEAFF. The genes are TRBV29-1 and TRBJ1-1; D may be TRBD1 (5 bases). Trimming took off 5 bases at V and 1 base at J, with 8 bases between the two ends. Germline values: CDR1 SQVTM, CDR2 ANQGSEA. This CDR3 spans 12 amino acids.

V and J are TRBV5-1 and TRBJ1-4; no clear D gene. The CDR3 spans 15 residues. Looked up from germline, CDR1 is SGHRS and CDR2 is YFSETQ. Trimming stripped 4 bases from V and 7 bases from J, with 17 bases between. CDR3 sequence (DNA): TGCGCCAGCAGCCCGTTCGTGAACATTCCTGAAAAACTGTTTTTT. It encodes CASSPFVNIPEKLFF.

The chain employs TRBV7-2 and TRBJ1-2; the match to TRBD1 covers 10 bases. This CDR3 is built from 15 residues. Germline assignment: CDR1 SGHTA and CDR2 FQGNSA. V gave up 5 bases and J gave up 8 bases; unmatched junction bases: 11. DNA of the CDR3: TGTGCCAGCAGCCCCCAACAAGACAGGGGGCACGGCTACACCTTC. This codes for CASSPQQDRGHGYTF.

This chain joins TRBV7-9 and TRBJ2-6; D remains unclear. Trimming cost V 3 bases and J 0 bases, with 6 bases left between them. Germline V gene data show CDR1 as SEHNR and CDR2 as FQNEAQ (reference sequence). The CDR3 is made up of 15 amino acids. Here the CDR3 reads CASSFSSSGANVLTF. The CDR3 bases are TGTGCCAGCAGCTTCTCCAGCTCTGGGGCCAACGTCCTGACTTTC.

In DNA form, the CDR3 reads TGTGCCAGCAGCCCCCTGACAGGTACAAATGAAAAACTGTTTTTT. Protein product: CASSPLTGTNEKLFF. The chain has TRBV9 and TRBJ1-4, with D possibly matching TRBD1 (6 bases). The CDR3 sequence is 15 residues long. Trimming took 4 bases from V and 5 from J, leaving 15 bases between them. Germline-derived CDR1 and CDR2 are SGDLS and YYNGEE.